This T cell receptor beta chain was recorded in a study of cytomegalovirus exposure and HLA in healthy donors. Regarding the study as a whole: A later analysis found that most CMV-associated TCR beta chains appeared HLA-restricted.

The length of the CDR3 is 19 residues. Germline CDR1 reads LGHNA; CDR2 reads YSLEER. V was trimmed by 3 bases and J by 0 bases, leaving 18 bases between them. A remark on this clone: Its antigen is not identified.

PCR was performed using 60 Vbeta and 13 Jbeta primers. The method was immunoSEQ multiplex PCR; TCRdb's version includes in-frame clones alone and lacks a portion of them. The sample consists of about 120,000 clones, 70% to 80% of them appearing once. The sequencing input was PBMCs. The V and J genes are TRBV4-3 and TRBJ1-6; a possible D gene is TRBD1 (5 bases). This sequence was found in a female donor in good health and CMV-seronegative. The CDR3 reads CASSHAGTDLSSYNSPLHF. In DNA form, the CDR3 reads TGCGCCAGCAGCCATGCGGGGACGGACTTGAGCTCCTATAATTCACCCCTCCACTTT.